A selection of T cell receptor beta chains follows, all from one sample in a study of blood T cell repertoires in COVID-19. Some clones are missing from TCRdb's copy, which holds only in-frame ones; the method was immunoSEQ multiplex PCR. This table holds 250,000 to 300,000 clones, approximately 87% found once. Sequencing input: peripheral blood. Receptor source: a woman between 40 and 50 years old who had recovered from COVID-19. CDR3s include the opening cysteine and the closing phenylalanine or tryptophan. D genes are given only for firm matches. Clone sizes are given selectively: once, few, many, or a class where the clone is expanded.

J gene: TRBJ2-3
D gene: .
V gene: TRBV5-1
clone size: once
CDR3 DNA: TGCGCCAGCAGCTTGGCTTCAGATACGCAGTATTTT
CDR3 protein: CASSLASDTQYF

J gene: TRBJ2-4
D gene: .
V gene: TRBV15
clone size: .
CDR3 DNA: TGTGCCACCAGCGGAGGCTCTACGAGAGGAAACATTCAGTACTTC
CDR3 protein: CATSGGSTRGNIQYF

J gene: TRBJ2-1
D gene: .
V gene: TRBV2
clone size: once
CDR3 DNA: TGTGCCAGCACCCTGGGTGGGGGGACGTCCAATGAGCAGTTCTTC
CDR3 protein: CASTLGGGTSNEQFF

J gene: TRBJ1-2
D gene: .
V gene: TRBV7-8
clone size: .
CDR3 DNA: TGTGCCAGCAGCCCTTTAGGGGTGGACAGTATAGGCGGCTACACCTTC
CDR3 protein: CASSPLGVDSIGGYTF

J gene: TRBJ1-2
D gene: TRBD1
V gene: TRBV6-1
clone size: .
CDR3 DNA: TGTGCCAGCAGGGCACCGGGACAGGGGGCGAGAGGCTACACCTTC
CDR3 protein: CASRAPGQGARGYTF

J gene: TRBJ2-7
D gene: TRBD1
V gene: TRBV11-3
clone size: .
CDR3 DNA: TGTGCCAGCAGCCCTCGGGACAGGGATTACGAGCAGTACTTC
CDR3 protein: CASSPRDRDYEQYF

J gene: TRBJ1-1
D gene: .
V gene: TRBV27
clone size: .
CDR3 DNA: TGTGCCAGCAGTTTATTGGGCAAAGGGGGGGCTGAAGCTTTCTTT
CDR3 protein: CASSLLGKGGAEAFF

J gene: TRBJ1-1
D gene: .
V gene: TRBV5-1
clone size: .
CDR3 DNA: TGCGCCAGCAGCGACCGGGAGAACACTGAAGCTTTCTTT
CDR3 protein: CASSDRENTEAFF

J gene: TRBJ1-2
D gene: .
V gene: TRBV12-3/TRBV12-4
clone size: once
CDR3 DNA: TGTGCCAGCAGTTACCGGTTCGACTATGGCTACACCTTC
CDR3 protein: CASSYRFDYGYTF

J gene: TRBJ2-3
D gene: TRBD2
V gene: TRBV11-2
clone size: .
CDR3 DNA: TGTGCCAGCAGCTACACCGCGGGGGGGTGGTCAGATACGCAGTATTTT
CDR3 protein: CASSYTAGGWSDTQYF

J gene: TRBJ1-1
D gene: .
V gene: TRBV11-2
clone size: .
CDR3 DNA: TGTGCCAGCAGCTTCAGCAGGGGACCTGAAGCTTTCTTT
CDR3 protein: CASSFSRGPEAFF

J gene: TRBJ2-3
D gene: .
V gene: TRBV4-2
clone size: .
CDR3 DNA: TGTGCCAGCAGACCGGAGAGAGGGAGGGATACGCAGTATTTT
CDR3 protein: CASRPERGRDTQYF

J gene: TRBJ2-7
D gene: TRBD2
V gene: TRBV19
clone size: .
CDR3 DNA: TGTGCCACCAGACTAGCGGGGGGGCCAGGCTACGAGCAGTACTTC
CDR3 protein: CATRLAGGPGYEQYF

J gene: TRBJ2-2
D gene: TRBD1
V gene: TRBV5-1
clone size: .
CDR3 DNA: TGCGCCAGCAGCGTTACAGGGGAGCTGAGCGGGGAGCTGTTTTTT
CDR3 protein: CASSVTGELSGELFF

J gene: TRBJ1-4
D gene: .
V gene: TRBV6-6
clone size: .
CDR3 DNA: TGTGCCAGCAGTGATACAGGGAAAGAACTGTTTTTT
CDR3 protein: CASSDTGKELFF

J gene: TRBJ1-1
D gene: .
V gene: TRBV5-3
clone size: .
CDR3 DNA: TGTGCCAGAAGTGAACAGCGGCCGAACACTGAAGCTTTCTTT
CDR3 protein: CARSEQRPNTEAFF

J gene: TRBJ2-2
D gene: .
V gene: TRBV7-9
clone size: .
CDR3 DNA: TGTGCCAGCAACCATAGGGGGTTTGGTCCCGCGGACACCGGGGAGCTGTTTTTT
CDR3 protein: CASNHRGFGPADTGELFF

J gene: TRBJ2-6
D gene: TRBD1
V gene: TRBV13
clone size: .
CDR3 DNA: TGTGCCAGTACGACAGGGGGCTACTCTGGGGCCAACGTCCTGACTTTC
CDR3 protein: CASTTGGYSGANVLTF

J gene: TRBJ1-1
D gene: .
V gene: TRBV2
clone size: few
CDR3 DNA: TGTGCCAGCAGTGACTCGGGGAACACTGAAGCTTTCTTT
CDR3 protein: CASSDSGNTEAFF

J gene: TRBJ2-6
D gene: TRBD1
V gene: TRBV19
clone size: .
CDR3 DNA: TGTGCCAGTAGTTTGACAGGGGGCGCGAGAGGGGCCAACGTCCTGACTTTC
CDR3 protein: CASSLTGGARGANVLTF

J gene: TRBJ2-6
D gene: .
V gene: TRBV5-1
clone size: few
CDR3 DNA: TGCGCCAGCAGCCCAGACTACTCTGGGGCCAACGTCCTGACTTTC
CDR3 protein: CASSPDYSGANVLTF

J gene: TRBJ2-1
D gene: TRBD2
V gene: TRBV4-2
clone size: once
CDR3 DNA: TGTGCCAGCAGCCAAGATAGTCCTAGCGGGGGGGCCAATGAGCAGTTCTTC
CDR3 protein: CASSQDSPSGGANEQFF

J gene: TRBJ2-3
D gene: .
V gene: TRBV7-9
clone size: .
CDR3 DNA: TGTGCCAGCAGCCCCGGTCTAGGCGTCTCTAGCACAGATACGCAGTATTTT
CDR3 protein: CASSPGLGVSSTDTQYF

J gene: TRBJ1-2
D gene: TRBD1
V gene: TRBV19
clone size: once
CDR3 DNA: TGTGCCAGTTCGGCGACAGGGGTGGGCTATGGCTACACCTTC
CDR3 protein: CASSATGVGYGYTF

J gene: TRBJ1-1
D gene: .
V gene: TRBV5-6
clone size: once
CDR3 DNA: TGTGCCAGCAGCTTGGGGTTTGGCGCAGGGGCTTCCACTGAAGCTTTCTTT
CDR3 protein: CASSLGFGAGASTEAFF

J gene: TRBJ2-1
D gene: TRBD2
V gene: TRBV3-1/TRBV3-2
clone size: .
CDR3 DNA: TGTGCCAGCAGCCAAGATGCGGCGACTAGCGGGGGGCAGTTCTTC
CDR3 protein: CASSQDAATSGGQFF

J gene: TRBJ2-5
D gene: TRBD2
V gene: TRBV7-2
clone size: .
CDR3 DNA: TGTGCCAGCAGCTTAGGGCTAGCGGAAGGGTGGGAGACCCAGTACTTC
CDR3 protein: CASSLGLAEGWETQYF

J gene: TRBJ2-3
D gene: TRBD2
V gene: TRBV3-1/TRBV3-2
clone size: .
CDR3 DNA: TGTGCCAGCAGCGGGAAACCGGGAGGGACCCTTGATACGCAGTATTTT
CDR3 protein: CASSGKPGGTLDTQYF

J gene: TRBJ1-2
D gene: .
V gene: TRBV27
clone size: once
CDR3 DNA: TGTGCCAGCAGTTTAGGGCGGGCCTATGGCTACACCTTC
CDR3 protein: CASSLGRAYGYTF

J gene: TRBJ1-2
D gene: TRBD1
V gene: TRBV18
clone size: .
CDR3 DNA: TGTGCCAGCTCACCACGCATGGCAGGGGGTAACTATGGCTACACCTTC
CDR3 protein: CASSPRMAGGNYGYTF

J gene: TRBJ2-2
D gene: TRBD2
V gene: TRBV2
clone size: few
CDR3 DNA: TGTGCCAGCAGTGGACTAGCGGTGAACACCGGGGAGCTGTTTTTT
CDR3 protein: CASSGLAVNTGELFF

J gene: TRBJ1-5
D gene: .
V gene: TRBV6-1
clone size: .
CDR3 DNA: TGTGCCAGCAGTGAATGGGGCGTGGGGAGCAATCAGCCCCAGCATTTT
CDR3 protein: CASSEWGVGSNQPQHF

J gene: TRBJ1-6
D gene: TRBD1
V gene: TRBV7-2
clone size: .
CDR3 DNA: TGTGCCAGCAGCTTAGTCGGACAGGGTTTTTCACCCCTCCACTTT
CDR3 protein: CASSLVGQGFSPLHF

J gene: TRBJ1-2
D gene: TRBD1
V gene: TRBV7-8
clone size: .
CDR3 DNA: TGTGCCAGCAGCCGTAACAGGGGAGAGTCCTATGGCTACACCTTC
CDR3 protein: CASSRNRGESYGYTF

J gene: TRBJ1-1
D gene: .
V gene: TRBV5-4
clone size: .
CDR3 DNA: TGTGCCAGCAGCTTGGCCGTGCAGGGCAACACTGAAGCTTTCTTT
CDR3 protein: CASSLAVQGNTEAFF

J gene: TRBJ2-3
D gene: .
V gene: TRBV6-5
clone size: .
CDR3 DNA: TGTGCCAGCAGACTAATAGAGTCAGATACGCAGTATTTT
CDR3 protein: CASRLIESDTQYF

J gene: TRBJ1-1
D gene: .
V gene: TRBV7-8
clone size: .
CDR3 DNA: TGTGCCAGCAGCTTGTTGGGTGCGGGCACGAACACTGAAGCTTTCTTT
CDR3 protein: CASSLLGAGTNTEAFF

J gene: TRBJ2-7
D gene: TRBD1
V gene: TRBV2
clone size: .
CDR3 DNA: TGTGCCAGCAGTACTCGACAGGGCCCAATAAACGAGCAGTACTTC
CDR3 protein: CASSTRQGPINEQYF

J gene: TRBJ2-5
D gene: .
V gene: TRBV7-3
clone size: .
CDR3 DNA: TGTGCCAGCAGCCCAGAAGGGGGGGCGGGGACCCAGTACTTC
CDR3 protein: CASSPEGGAGTQYF

J gene: TRBJ1-2
D gene: .
V gene: TRBV7-2
clone size: once
CDR3 DNA: TGTGCCAGCACCACCCGAAACCCGGCCCAGGGCTATGGCTACACCTTC
CDR3 protein: CASTTRNPAQGYGYTF

J gene: TRBJ1-1
D gene: TRBD1
V gene: TRBV6-5
clone size: .
CDR3 DNA: TGTGCCAGCCGAGGGACAGGGGCGTATAAGGCTTTCTTT
CDR3 protein: CASRGTGAYKAFF

J gene: TRBJ1-1
D gene: .
V gene: TRBV3-1/TRBV3-2
clone size: .
CDR3 DNA: TGTGCCAGCAGCCAAGGCGGCTTGAACACTGAAGCTTTCTTT
CDR3 protein: CASSQGGLNTEAFF

J gene: TRBJ2-7
D gene: .
V gene: TRBV5-1
clone size: .
CDR3 DNA: TGCGCCAGCAGCCCGATTGGGACATCGCCTGGCCACGAGCAGTACTTC
CDR3 protein: CASSPIGTSPGHEQYF

J gene: TRBJ2-4
D gene: .
V gene: TRBV7-4
clone size: .
CDR3 DNA: TGTGCCAGCAGCCCATCGCAGGGAGCCAAAAACATTCAGTACTTC
CDR3 protein: CASSPSQGAKNIQYF

J gene: TRBJ2-1
D gene: .
V gene: TRBV27
clone size: .
CDR3 DNA: TGTGCCAGCAGTTCCCAGGGTGCCCATGAGCAGTTCTTC
CDR3 protein: CASSSQGAHEQFF

J gene: TRBJ1-2
D gene: .
V gene: TRBV5-6
clone size: .
CDR3 DNA: TGTGCCAGCAGCTTGGGACAGCCTAACTATGGCTACACCTTC
CDR3 protein: CASSLGQPNYGYTF

J gene: TRBJ1-1
D gene: .
V gene: TRBV5-1
clone size: .
CDR3 DNA: TGCGCCAGCAGCTTGGATGGGAGGGCGGACACTGAAGCTTTCTTT
CDR3 protein: CASSLDGRADTEAFF

J gene: TRBJ2-7
D gene: .
V gene: TRBV28
clone size: .
CDR3 DNA: TGTGCCAGCAGTTGGCGGGACAGCTATCACGAGCAGTACTTC
CDR3 protein: CASSWRDSYHEQYF

J gene: TRBJ2-4
D gene: TRBD1
V gene: TRBV3-1/TRBV3-2
clone size: once
CDR3 DNA: TGTGCCAGCAGCCATCTCACCGGGACAGGGAACAAAAACATTCAGTACTTC
CDR3 protein: CASSHLTGTGNKNIQYF

J gene: TRBJ1-5
D gene: .
V gene: TRBV3-1/TRBV3-2
clone size: .
CDR3 DNA: TGTGCCAGCAGCCCCTCCGGTTCGGAGGGCAATCAGCCCCAGCATTTT
CDR3 protein: CASSPSGSEGNQPQHF

J gene: TRBJ1-2
D gene: TRBD1
V gene: TRBV6-5
clone size: many
CDR3 DNA: TGTGCCAGCAGTTACCTTCGGACAGGGGGAGGGTATGGCTACACCTTC
CDR3 protein: CASSYLRTGGGYGYTF

J gene: TRBJ1-3
D gene: .
V gene: TRBV19
clone size: .
CDR3 DNA: TGTGCCAGTAGTCCAAGACAACAGCAATATTTCTCTGGAAACACCATATATTTT
CDR3 protein: CASSPRQQQYFSGNTIYF

J gene: TRBJ2-7
D gene: .
V gene: TRBV19
clone size: .
CDR3 DNA: TGTGCCAGTAGTATAGGTCCAGCGTCCCCTTTCGAGCAGTACTTC
CDR3 protein: CASSIGPASPFEQYF

J gene: TRBJ2-7
D gene: .
V gene: TRBV2
clone size: .
CDR3 DNA: TGTGCCAGCAATACACAGCGAGGGTCCTACGAGCAGTACTTC
CDR3 protein: CASNTQRGSYEQYF

J gene: TRBJ2-4
D gene: TRBD1
V gene: TRBV2
clone size: many
CDR3 DNA: TGTGCCAGCAGTGAAGCGCTAAACTTTGACAGGGGGCAAGACATTCAGTACTTC
CDR3 protein: CASSEALNFDRGQDIQYF

J gene: TRBJ2-5
D gene: .
V gene: TRBV3-1/TRBV3-2
clone size: .
CDR3 DNA: TGTGCCAGCAGCCCAGCTGGGGCCGGCGGGTACTTC
CDR3 protein: CASSPAGAGGYF

J gene: TRBJ1-4
D gene: .
V gene: TRBV3-1/TRBV3-2
clone size: .
CDR3 DNA: TGTGCCAGCAGCCAGGGGGGATTTAATGAAAAACTGTTTTTT
CDR3 protein: CASSQGGFNEKLFF

J gene: TRBJ1-3
D gene: .
V gene: TRBV3-1/TRBV3-2
clone size: .
CDR3 DNA: TGTGCCAGCAGCCTCCGGGATTTTGGAAACACCATATATTTT
CDR3 protein: CASSLRDFGNTIYF

J gene: TRBJ2-7
D gene: .
V gene: TRBV29-1
clone size: .
CDR3 DNA: TGCAGCGCCAGTGGGCTCTCCTACGAGCAGTACTTC
CDR3 protein: CSASGLSYEQYF

J gene: TRBJ2-5
D gene: TRBD1
V gene: TRBV5-4
clone size: .
CDR3 DNA: TGTGCCAGCAGCTTTCAGGGGGAAGAGACCCAGTACTTC
CDR3 protein: CASSFQGEETQYF